This TCR beta chain was observed in a study of blood T cell repertoires in COVID-19. In the study overall: Sites in the United States, Italy and Spain provided acute and convalescent COVID-19 samples.

Under the authors' procedure: From reference gene primer amplification, estimates of nucleated cell counts were derived. The assay was immunoSEQ multiplex PCR, and TCRdb's table has in-frame clones only and misses some. V and J calls and clone size are those listed in that table; D and trimming were worked out from the DNA. The sample contains some 96,000 clones, about 85% of which appear only once. Trimming removed 0 bases from V and 3 bases from J, with 10 bases in between. The length of the CDR3 is 15 residues. CDR1 is SGHRS and CDR2 is YFSETQ in the germline V gene. The sequence was collected from a human donor in a cohort sampled during active COVID-19. The specimen sequenced was peripheral blood. The rearrangement links TRBV5-1 to TRBJ1-5, with a possible D match to TRBD1 (6 bases). Here the CDR3 DNA reads TGCGCCAGCAGCTTGGATGGACAGCCCAATCAGCCCCAGCATTTT. Its translation is CASSLDGQPNQPQHF.